This T cell receptor (beta chain) was sequenced in a study of cytomegalovirus exposure and HLA in healthy donors. Study-wide results and caveats: Most TCR sequences showed up rarely, but some public TCRs showed up in many donors. Based on reports, TCR beta sequences accurately predicted HLA-A and HLA-B alleles for most subjects. In a later analysis, TCR beta V- and J-gene trimming was associated with a missense DCLRE1C variant.

In the case of this clone: Its specificity is unknown.

The germline CDR1 and CDR2 sequences are SEHNR and FQNEAQ (reference sequence). The CDR3 has 14 amino acids. V was cut by 8 bases and J by 5 bases, with 18 bases left in between. PCR was performed using 60 Vbeta and 13 Jbeta primers. TCRdb keeps only in-frame clones here, not all; method: immunoSEQ multiplex PCR. Among roughly 200,000 clones listed, more than 60% were seen once. The rearrangement links TRBV7-9 to TRBJ1-1; weak D call: TRBD1 (6 bases). This clonotype was obtained from a woman aged 60-75 years in good health and CMV-seropositive. The sequenced material came from PBMCs. The CDR3 bases are TGTGCCAGCTCCGAACAGGGTACGGGTACTGAAGCTTTCTTT. This encodes CASSEQGTGTEAFF.